This paragraph covers one TCR beta chain sequence. Its target is unknown. A junction end diverges from the germline sequence, so it may reflect a read error. Looked up from germline, CDR1 is SGHAT and CDR2 is FQNNGV. The CDR3 is 17 amino acids. With 500 ng total RNA as template and a constant-region primer, TCR beta cDNA was made. Three rounds of nested multiplex PCR with slightly modified ARM-PCR produced TCR beta libraries. The first two PCR rounds used TRBV1-TRBV30 forward primers with a C-beta reverse primer, roughly 10 cycles each. TCRdb reanalysed the multiplex PCR reads using MiXCR and keeps one entry per CDR3 protein. Counted here are under 200,000 distinct CDR3 sequences, about 61% occurring once; the ten biggest clones make up approximately 7%. These data come from a study of tumor-infiltrating lymphocytes in primary liver carcinoma. Study-level points and caveats: Unsorted bulk processing meant the study did not compare CD4+ and CD8+ repertoires.

The blood RNA (from unsorted whole blood) was obtained, and germline DNA was also extracted. Sampling before surgery obtained around 3.6 milliliters of peripheral blood. The chain combines TRBV11-2 with TRBJ2-1; possible D gene TRBD2, 5 bases. This receptor was taken from a woman aged 60 to 75 with primary liver carcinoma and hepatitis B virus infection. The sequencing sample was made of peripheral blood. This chain's CDR3 is CASSLLSLAGGSNEHFF. In DNA form, the CDR3 reads TGTGCCAGCAGCTTACTATCCCTGGCGGGTGGCTCCAATGAGCACTTCTTC.